Listed here are 24 T cell receptor beta chains from one sample, sequenced in a study of CXCR3-negative and CXCR3-positive naive CD8 T cells. With UMI labels, 5' RACE was used to prepare the TRB cDNA libraries. TCRdb reprocessed the 5' RACE reads and stores each CDR3 protein as one record, lacking DNA. Its table lists 92,000 or so distinct CDR3 sequences. The sample was naive CXCR3- CD8+ T cells from blood. Stated subset: CD45RO-CCR7+CD27+CD95- naive CD8+ T cells lacking CXCR3 (TNR3-). The receptors originated from a human donor in good health. Some clones in this sample may be carry-over from other donors' samples.

The chain recombines TRBV28 with TRBJ2-6; the D gene TCRdb calls, TRBD1, cannot be checked with no DNA. The germline V gene has CDR1 MDHEN and CDR2 SYDVKM. This CDR3 spans 17 amino acids. CDR3 in amino acids: CASSDWDGTSGANVLTF.

The genes are TRBV11-2 and TRBJ2-7; TCRdb outputs TRBD1, but without DNA this stays unchecked. Looked up from germline, CDR1 is SGHAT and CDR2 is FQNNGV. The CDR3 spans 13 residues. CDR3 loop: CASSTTGNYEQYF. Based on the CDR3 plus reference TRBV11-2 and TRBJ2-7, the full variable domain is EAGVAQSPRYKIIEKRQSVAFWCNPISGHATLYWYQQILGQGPKLLIQFQNNGVVDDSQLPKDRFSAERLKGVDSTLKIQPAKLEDSAVYLCASSTTGNYEQYFGPGTRLTVT.

This chain uses TRBV6-4 with TRBJ2-1; the TRBD1 assignment by TCRdb is unverifiable without DNA. Germline V gene lookup returns CDR1 MRHNA and CDR2 SNTAGT. The CDR3 is made up of 14 amino acids. The CDR3 loop is CASSDGTGVGEQFF.

The chain joins TRBV9 to TRBJ2-7. Germline V gene data show CDR1 as SGDLS and CDR2 as YYNGEE. This CDR3 is built from 14 residues. Here the CDR3 reads CASSVVEDSYEQYF.

The chain couples TRBV10-1 to TRBJ2-7. CDR1 is WNHNN, CDR2 SYGVQD, per germline (reference sequence). The CDR3 loop spans 12 amino acids. This CDR3 reads CASIGSSYEQYF.

The chain has TRBV20-1 and TRBJ1-1. The CDR3 is made up of 14 amino acids. CDR1 DFQATT and CDR2 SNEGSKA come from the germline V gene (reference sequence). CDR3 in amino acids: CSARDLWDFTEAFF.

Here the CDR3 reads CASSPPRADYEQYF. This chain connects TRBV7-9 to TRBJ2-7; absent DNA, TCRdb's TRBD1 call cannot be checked. Germline-derived CDR1 and CDR2 are SEHNR and FQNEAQ (reference sequence). The CDR3 is 14 amino acids. Based on the CDR3 plus reference TRBV7-9 and TRBJ2-7, the full variable domain is DTGVSQNPRHKITKRGQNVTFRCDPISEHNRLYWYRQTLGQGPEFLTYFQNEAQLEKSRLLSDRFSAERPKGSFSTLEIQRTEQGDSAMYLCASSPPRADYEQYFGPGTRLTVT.

The J gene is TRBJ2-7, the V gene TRBV29-1; TCRdb reports TRBD2, a call that lacks DNA to check it against. Per germline, CDR1 SQVTM and CDR2 ANQGSEA. The CDR3 runs to 13 residues. This chain's CDR3 is CSTTQGLSYEQYF.

The CDR3 protein is CASSEGSSYNEQFF. V is TRBV10-1 and J is TRBJ2-1. Germline CDR1 is WNHNN and CDR2 is SYGVQD (reference sequence). The CDR3 is 14 residues long.

The chain joins TRBV4-1 to TRBJ2-7; the TCRdb D gene call, TRBD1, has no DNA to confirm it. Per germline, CDR1 MGHRA and CDR2 YSYEKL. The CDR3 covers 12 residues. The CDR3 protein is CAGGGARGEQYF.

The V call is TRBV7-9, the J call TRBJ2-7; the TRBD2 assignment by TCRdb is unverifiable without DNA. There are 17 residues in the CDR3. From germline, CDR1 is SEHNR and CDR2 FQNEAQ (reference sequence). The CDR3 sequence: CASSLASRTSGSYEQYF.

The V gene is TRBV20-1, the J gene TRBJ1-2; TCRdb proposes TRBD1, but this gene call is untestable without DNA. The CDR3 has 13 amino acids. CDR1 DFQATT and CDR2 SNEGSKA come from the germline V gene (reference sequence). The CDR3 spells CSARGTGVDGYTF.

The chain combines TRBV19 with TRBJ1-1; the TCRdb D gene call, TRBD1, has no DNA to confirm it. This CDR3 has 14 residues. In germline, CDR1 is LNHDA, CDR2 SQIVND (reference sequence). Here the CDR3 reads CASSLGERDTEAFF. The complete variable domain, with remaining parts taken from reference TRBV19 and TRBJ1-1, reads DGGITQSPKYLFRKEGQNVTLSCEQNLNHDAMYWYRQDPGQGLRLIYYSQIVNDFQKGDIAEGYSVSREKKESFPLTVTSAQKNPTAFYLCASSLGERDTEAFFGQGTRLTVV.

The rearrangement links TRBV18 to TRBJ1-1; TCRdb outputs TRBD1, but without DNA this stays unchecked. Per germline, CDR1 KGHSH and CDR2 LQKENI. The CDR3 is 17 amino acids. This chain's CDR3 is CASSPPKDRGMNTEAFF.

The J gene is TRBJ2-1, the V gene TRBV20-1; the TCRdb call, TRBD1, lacks DNA for checking. The length of the CDR3 is 19 residues. CDR1 DFQATT and CDR2 SNEGSKA come from the germline V gene (reference sequence). The CDR3 spells CSARDTGWTGPSSYNEQFF.

The rearrangement joins TRBV10-3 to TRBJ2-7. CDR3 length equals 13 residues. Germline values: CDR1 ENHRY, CDR2 SYGVKD. This CDR3 reads CAISEVLAYEQYF.

The V call is TRBV10-2, the J call TRBJ2-7; TCRdb outputs TRBD1, but without DNA this stays unchecked. The CDR3 length is 15 residues. The germline CDR1 and CDR2 sequences are WSHSY and SAAADI. The CDR3 is CASSGQGFLSYEQYF.

The chain is built from TRBV6-2 or TRBV6-3 and TRBJ2-7; TCRdb gives TRBD1 as the D gene, but with no DNA this cannot be confirmed. The CDR3 extends over 14 amino acids. The germline CDR1 and CDR2 sequences are MNHEY and SVGEGT. The CDR3 loop reads CASSFRGLSYEQYF.

The gene calls are TRBV11-2 and TRBJ2-2; TCRdb picks TRBD2, but there is no DNA to check that call. This CDR3 has 16 amino acids. The V gene's germline CDR1 is SGHAT and CDR2 FQNNGV. CDR3 loop: CASSSTGGGFGGELFF.

The V gene is TRBV6-5, the J gene TRBJ2-2; the TRBD1 assignment by TCRdb is unverifiable without DNA. Germline V lookup: CDR1 MNHEY, CDR2 SVGAGI. This CDR3 has 16 residues. Here the CDR3 reads CASSKTGLANTGELFF.

The CDR3 here is CSAGTSGINEQFF. V is TRBV29-1 and J is TRBJ2-1; TCRdb lists TRBD2, though no DNA is available to test this call. Germline V gene lookup returns CDR1 SQVTM and CDR2 ANQGSEA. The CDR3 has 13 residues.

J is TRBJ2-6 and V is TRBV29-1; TCRdb's D call of TRBD2 is untestable without DNA. The CDR3 loop spans 15 amino acids. CDR1 is SQVTM, CDR2 ANQGSEA, per germline. This chain's CDR3 is CSVVGGPSGANVLTF.

The rearrangement uses TRBV29-1 and TRBJ2-1; lacking DNA, the TRBD2 call made by TCRdb goes unchecked. Germline V gives CDR1 SQVTM, CDR2 ANQGSEA. The CDR3 length is 13 residues. The CDR3 spells CSVEEGGGDEQFF.

This CDR3 is CASSEMEDLNTEAFF. J is TRBJ1-1 and V is TRBV6-1. The CDR3 sequence is 15 residues long. Germline V gives CDR1 MNHNS, CDR2 SASEGT.